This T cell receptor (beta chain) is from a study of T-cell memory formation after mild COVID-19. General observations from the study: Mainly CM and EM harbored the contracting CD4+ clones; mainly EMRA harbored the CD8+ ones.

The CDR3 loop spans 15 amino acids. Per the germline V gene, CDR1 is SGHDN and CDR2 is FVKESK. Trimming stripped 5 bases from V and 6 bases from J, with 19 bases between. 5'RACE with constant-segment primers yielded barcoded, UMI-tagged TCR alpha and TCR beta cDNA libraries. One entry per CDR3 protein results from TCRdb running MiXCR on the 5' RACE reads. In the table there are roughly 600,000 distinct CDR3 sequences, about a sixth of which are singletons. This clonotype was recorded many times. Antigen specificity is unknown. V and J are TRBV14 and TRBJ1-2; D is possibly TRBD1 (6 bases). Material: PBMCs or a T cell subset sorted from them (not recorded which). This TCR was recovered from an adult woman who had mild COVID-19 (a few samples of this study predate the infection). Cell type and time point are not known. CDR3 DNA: TGTGCCAGCAGCAGATCCATCACAGGGTTCGATGGCTACACCTTC. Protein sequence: CASSRSITGFDGYTF.